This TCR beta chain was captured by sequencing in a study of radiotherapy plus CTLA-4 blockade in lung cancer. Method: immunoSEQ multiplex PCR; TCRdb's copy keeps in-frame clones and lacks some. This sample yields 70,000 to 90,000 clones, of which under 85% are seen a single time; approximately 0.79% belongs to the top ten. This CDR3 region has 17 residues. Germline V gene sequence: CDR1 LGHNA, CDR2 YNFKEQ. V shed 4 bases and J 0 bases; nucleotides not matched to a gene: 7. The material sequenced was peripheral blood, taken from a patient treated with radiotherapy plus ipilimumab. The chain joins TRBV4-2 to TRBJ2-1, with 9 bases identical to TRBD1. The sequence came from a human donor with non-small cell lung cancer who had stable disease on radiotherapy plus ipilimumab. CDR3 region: CASSPYRGLSSYNEQFF. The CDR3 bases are TGTGCCAGCAGCCCCTACAGGGGGCTGAGCTCCTACAATGAGCAGTTCTTC.